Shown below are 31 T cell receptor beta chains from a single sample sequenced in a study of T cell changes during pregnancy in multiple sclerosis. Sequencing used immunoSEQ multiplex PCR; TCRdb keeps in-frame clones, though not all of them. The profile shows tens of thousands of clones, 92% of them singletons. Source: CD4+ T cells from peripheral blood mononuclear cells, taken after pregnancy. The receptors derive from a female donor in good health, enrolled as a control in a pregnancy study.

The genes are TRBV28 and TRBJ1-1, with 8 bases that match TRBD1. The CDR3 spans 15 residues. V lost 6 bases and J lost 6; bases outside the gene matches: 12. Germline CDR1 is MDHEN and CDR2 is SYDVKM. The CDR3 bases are TGTGCCAGCAGACCTTTGGACAGGGATCTATCTGAAGCTTTCTTT. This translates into CASRPLDRDLSEAFF. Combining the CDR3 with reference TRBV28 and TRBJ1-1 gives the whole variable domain DVKVTQSSRYLVKRTGEKVFLECVQDMDHENMFWYRQDPGLGLRLIYFSYDVKMKEKGDIPEGYSVSREKKERFSLILESASTNQTSMYLCASRPLDRDLSEAFFGQGTRLTVV.

The CDR3 DNA follows: TGTGCCAGCAGTTACAAGCGGCCGAGCTACGAGCAGTACTTC. This sequence encodes CASSYKRPSYEQYF. The V and J genes are TRBV6-5 and TRBJ2-7; maybe TRBD2 (5 bases). The CDR3 has 14 amino acids. Trimming cost V 2 bases and J 3 bases, with 11 bases left between them. Germline V gene lookup returns CDR1 MNHEY and CDR2 SVGAGI.

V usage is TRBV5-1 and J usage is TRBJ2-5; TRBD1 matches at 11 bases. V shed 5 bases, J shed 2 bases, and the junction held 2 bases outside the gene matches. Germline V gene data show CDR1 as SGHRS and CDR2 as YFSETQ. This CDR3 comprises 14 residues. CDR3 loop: CASSGTGGQETQYF. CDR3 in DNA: TGCGCCAGCAGTGGGACAGGGGGTCAAGAGACCCAGTACTTC. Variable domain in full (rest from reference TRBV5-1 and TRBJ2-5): KAGVTQTPRYLIKTRGQQVTLSCSPISGHRSVSWYQQTPGQGLQFLFEYFSETQRNKGNFPGRFSGRQFSNSRSEMNVSTLELGDSALYLCASSGTGGQETQYFGPGTRLLVL.

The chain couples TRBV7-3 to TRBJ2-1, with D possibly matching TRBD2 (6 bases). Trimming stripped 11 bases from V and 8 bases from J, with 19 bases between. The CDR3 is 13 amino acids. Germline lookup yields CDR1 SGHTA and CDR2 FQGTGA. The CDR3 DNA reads TGTGCCTCAGGTGGGACCGCGGGATATGAGCAGTTCTTC. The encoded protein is CASGGTAGYEQFF.

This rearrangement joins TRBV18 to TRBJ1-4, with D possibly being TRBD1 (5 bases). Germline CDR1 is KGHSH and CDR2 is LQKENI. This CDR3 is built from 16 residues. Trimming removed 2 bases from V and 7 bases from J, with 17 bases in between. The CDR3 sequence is CASSPGLATVGEKLFF. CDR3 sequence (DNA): TGTGCCAGCTCACCAGGGTTGGCGACAGTTGGTGAAAAACTGTTTTTT.

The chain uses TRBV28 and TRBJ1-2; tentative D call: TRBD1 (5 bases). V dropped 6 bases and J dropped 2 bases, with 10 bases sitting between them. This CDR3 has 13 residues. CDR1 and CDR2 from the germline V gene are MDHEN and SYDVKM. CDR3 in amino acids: CASRPDMNYGYTF. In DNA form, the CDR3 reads TGTGCCAGCAGACCGGACATGAACTATGGCTACACCTTC.

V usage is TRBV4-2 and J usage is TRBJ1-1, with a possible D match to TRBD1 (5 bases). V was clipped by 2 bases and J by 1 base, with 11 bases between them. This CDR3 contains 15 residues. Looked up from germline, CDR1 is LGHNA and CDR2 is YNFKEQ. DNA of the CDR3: TGTGCCAGCAGCCAACATGGGGGGAAGAACACTGAAGCTTTCTTT. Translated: CASSQHGGKNTEAFF.

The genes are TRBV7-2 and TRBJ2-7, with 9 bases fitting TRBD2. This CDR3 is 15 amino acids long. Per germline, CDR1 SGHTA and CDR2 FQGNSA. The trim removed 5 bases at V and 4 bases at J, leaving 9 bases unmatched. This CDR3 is CASSDSGGASYEQYF. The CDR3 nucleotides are TGTGCCAGCAGCGATAGCGGGGGCGCATCTTACGAGCAGTACTTC.

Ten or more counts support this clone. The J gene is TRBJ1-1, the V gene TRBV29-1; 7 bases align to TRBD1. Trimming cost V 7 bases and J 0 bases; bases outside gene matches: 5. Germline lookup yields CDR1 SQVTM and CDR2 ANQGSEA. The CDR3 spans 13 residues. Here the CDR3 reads CSGWGQMNTEAFF. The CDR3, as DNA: TGCAGCGGATGGGGACAGATGAACACTGAAGCTTTCTTT.

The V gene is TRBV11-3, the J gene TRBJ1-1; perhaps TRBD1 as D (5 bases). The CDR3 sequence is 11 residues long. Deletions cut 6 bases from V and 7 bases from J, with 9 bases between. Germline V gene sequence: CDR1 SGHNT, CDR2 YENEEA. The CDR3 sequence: CASRSTGEAFF. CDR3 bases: TGTGCCAGCAGGTCAACAGGTGAAGCTTTCTTT.

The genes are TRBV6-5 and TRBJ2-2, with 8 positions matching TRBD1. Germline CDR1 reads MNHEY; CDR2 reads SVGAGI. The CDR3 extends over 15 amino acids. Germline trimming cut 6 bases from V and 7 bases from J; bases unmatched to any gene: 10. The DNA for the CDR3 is TGTGCCAGCAGCCCGGACAGGGCAAGTAACGGGGAGCTGTTTTTT. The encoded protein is CASSPDRASNGELFF.

Here the CDR3 DNA reads TGTGCCAGCAGCTTCGAATCAGGGGGCTGGGGCTACACCTTC. Amino acids: CASSFESGGWGYTF. V is TRBV7-8 and J is TRBJ1-2; 8 nucleotides align to TRBD1. This CDR3 is 14 amino acids long. The germline gives CDR1 SGHVS, CDR2 FQNEAQ. With V trimmed by 3 bases and J by 8 bases, 8 bases remained unmatched.

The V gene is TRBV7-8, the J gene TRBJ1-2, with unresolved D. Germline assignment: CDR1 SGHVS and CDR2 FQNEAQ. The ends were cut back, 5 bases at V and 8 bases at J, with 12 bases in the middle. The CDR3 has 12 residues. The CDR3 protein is CASSRFEEGYTF. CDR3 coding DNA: TGTGCCAGCAGCCGGTTCGAGGAAGGCTACACCTTC.

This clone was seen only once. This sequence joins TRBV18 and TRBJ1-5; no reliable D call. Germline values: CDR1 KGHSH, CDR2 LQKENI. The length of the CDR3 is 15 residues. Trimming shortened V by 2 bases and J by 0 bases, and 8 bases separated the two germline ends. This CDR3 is CASSPMAVSNQPQHF. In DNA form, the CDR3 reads TGTGCCAGCTCACCAATGGCTGTTAGCAATCAGCCCCAGCATTTT.

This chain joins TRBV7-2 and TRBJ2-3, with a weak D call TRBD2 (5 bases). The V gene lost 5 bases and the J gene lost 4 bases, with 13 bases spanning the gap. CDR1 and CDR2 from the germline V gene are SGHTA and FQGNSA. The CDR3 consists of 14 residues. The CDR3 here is CASSSQRHPDTQYF. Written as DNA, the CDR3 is TGTGCCAGCAGCAGCCAGCGGCACCCAGATACGCAGTATTTT.

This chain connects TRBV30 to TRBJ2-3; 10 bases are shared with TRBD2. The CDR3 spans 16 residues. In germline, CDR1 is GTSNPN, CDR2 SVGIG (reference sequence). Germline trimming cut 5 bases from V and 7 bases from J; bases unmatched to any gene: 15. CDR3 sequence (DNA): TGTGCCTGGCGAATCCCTAGCGGGGGCCGCCGCAATACGCAGTATTTT. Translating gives CAWRIPSGGRRNTQYF.

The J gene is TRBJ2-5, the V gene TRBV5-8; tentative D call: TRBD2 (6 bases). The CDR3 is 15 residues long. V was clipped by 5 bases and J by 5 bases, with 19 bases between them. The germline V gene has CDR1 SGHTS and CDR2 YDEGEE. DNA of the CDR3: TGTGCCAGCAGTTCGGGACTTACCTCGGGGGAGACCCAGTACTTC. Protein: CASSSGLTSGETQYF.

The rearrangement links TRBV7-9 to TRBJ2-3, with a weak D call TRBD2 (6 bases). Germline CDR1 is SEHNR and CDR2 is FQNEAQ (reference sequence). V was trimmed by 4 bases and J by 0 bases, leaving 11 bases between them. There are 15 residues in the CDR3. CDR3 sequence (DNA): TGTGCCAGCAGCTCGAGCGGGTGGAGCACAGATACGCAGTATTTT. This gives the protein CASSSSGWSTDTQYF.

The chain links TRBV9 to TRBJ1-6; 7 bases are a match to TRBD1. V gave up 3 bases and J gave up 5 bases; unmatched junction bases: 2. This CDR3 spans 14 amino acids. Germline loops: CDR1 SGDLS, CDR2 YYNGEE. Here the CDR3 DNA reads TGTGCCAGCAGCGCCCAGGGGGATAATTCACCCCTCCACTTT. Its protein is CASSAQGDNSPLHF.

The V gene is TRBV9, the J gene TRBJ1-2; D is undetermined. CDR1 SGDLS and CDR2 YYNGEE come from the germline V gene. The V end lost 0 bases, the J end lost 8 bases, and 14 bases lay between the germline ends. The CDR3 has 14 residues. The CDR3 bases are TGTGCCAGCAGCGTAGGTGGAACAGTGTTGGGCTACACCTTC. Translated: CASSVGGTVLGYTF.

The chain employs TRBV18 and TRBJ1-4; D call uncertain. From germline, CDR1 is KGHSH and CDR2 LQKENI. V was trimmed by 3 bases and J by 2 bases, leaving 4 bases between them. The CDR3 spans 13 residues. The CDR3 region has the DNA TGTGCCAGCTCACCTCGGACTAATGAAAAACTGTTTTTT. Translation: CASSPRTNEKLFF. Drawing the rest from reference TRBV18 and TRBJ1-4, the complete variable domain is NAGVMQNPRHLVRRRGQEARLRCSPMKGHSHVYWYRQLPEEGLKFMVYLQKENIIDESGMPKERFSAEFPKEGPSILRIQQVVRGDSAAYFCASSPRTNEKLFFGSGTQLSVL.

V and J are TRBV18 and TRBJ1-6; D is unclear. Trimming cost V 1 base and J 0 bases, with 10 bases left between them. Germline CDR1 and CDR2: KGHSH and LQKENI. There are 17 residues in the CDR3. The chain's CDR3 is CASSPQLGSSYNSPLHF. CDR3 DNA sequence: TGTGCCAGCTCACCACAACTCGGGAGCTCCTATAATTCACCCCTCCACTTT.

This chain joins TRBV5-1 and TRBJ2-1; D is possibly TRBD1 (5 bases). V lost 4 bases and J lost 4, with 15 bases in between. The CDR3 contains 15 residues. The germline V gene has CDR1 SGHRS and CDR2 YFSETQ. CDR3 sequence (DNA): TGCGCCAGCAGCAGAACGGACACGACTTACAATGAGCAGTTCTTC. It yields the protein CASSRTDTTYNEQFF.

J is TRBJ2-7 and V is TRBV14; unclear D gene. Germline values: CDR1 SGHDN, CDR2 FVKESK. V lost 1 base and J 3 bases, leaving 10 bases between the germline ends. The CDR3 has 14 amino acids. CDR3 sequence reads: CASSQGQTNYEQYF. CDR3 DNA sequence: TGTGCCAGCAGCCAAGGGCAGACAAACTACGAGCAGTACTTC.

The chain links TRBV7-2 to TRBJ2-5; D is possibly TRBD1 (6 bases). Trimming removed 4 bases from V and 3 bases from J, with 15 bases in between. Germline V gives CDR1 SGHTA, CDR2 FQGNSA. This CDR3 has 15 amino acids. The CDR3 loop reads CASSSGGQPEETQYF. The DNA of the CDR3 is TGTGCCAGCAGCTCCGGAGGACAGCCGGAAGAGACCCAGTACTTC.

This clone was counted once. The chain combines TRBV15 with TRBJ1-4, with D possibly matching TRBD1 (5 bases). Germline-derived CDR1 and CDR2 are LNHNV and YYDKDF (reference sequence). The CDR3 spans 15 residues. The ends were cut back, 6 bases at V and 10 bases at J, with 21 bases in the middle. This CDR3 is CATRTTGGLGGKLFF. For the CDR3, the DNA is TGTGCCACCAGAACTACCGGGGGGTTAGGTGGAAAACTGTTTTTT. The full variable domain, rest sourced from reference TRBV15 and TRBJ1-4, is DAMVIQNPRYQVTQFGKPVTLSCSQTLNHNVMYWYQQKSSQAPKLLFHYYDKDFNNEADTPDNFQSRRPNTSFCFLDIRSPGLGDTAMYLCATRTTGGLGGKLFFGSGTQLSVL.

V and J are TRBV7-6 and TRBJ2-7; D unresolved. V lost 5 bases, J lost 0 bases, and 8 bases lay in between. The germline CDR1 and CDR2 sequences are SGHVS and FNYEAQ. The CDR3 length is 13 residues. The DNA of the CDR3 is TGTGCCAGCAGCCGAGCAGGCTCCTACGAGCAGTACTTC. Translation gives CASSRAGSYEQYF.

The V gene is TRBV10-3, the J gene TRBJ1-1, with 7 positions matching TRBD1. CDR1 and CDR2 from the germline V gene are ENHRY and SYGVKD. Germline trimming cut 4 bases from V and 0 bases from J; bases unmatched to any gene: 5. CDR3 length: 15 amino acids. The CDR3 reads CAISGGTAMNTEAFF. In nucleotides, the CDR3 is TGTGCCATCAGTGGGGGGACAGCCATGAACACTGAAGCTTTCTTT.

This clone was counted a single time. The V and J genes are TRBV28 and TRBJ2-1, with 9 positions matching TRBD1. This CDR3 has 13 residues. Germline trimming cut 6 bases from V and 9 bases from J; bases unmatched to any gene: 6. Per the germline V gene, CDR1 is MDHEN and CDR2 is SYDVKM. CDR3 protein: CASSLGQGFEQFF. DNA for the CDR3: TGTGCCAGCAGCCTCGGACAGGGGTTTGAGCAGTTCTTC.

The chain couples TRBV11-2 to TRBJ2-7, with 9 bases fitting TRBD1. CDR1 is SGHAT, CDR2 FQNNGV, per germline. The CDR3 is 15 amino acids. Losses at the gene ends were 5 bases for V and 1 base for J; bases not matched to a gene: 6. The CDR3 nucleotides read TGTGCCAGCAGCCAGCCGGGACAGGGATCCTACGAGCAGTACTTC. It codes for CASSQPGQGSYEQYF.

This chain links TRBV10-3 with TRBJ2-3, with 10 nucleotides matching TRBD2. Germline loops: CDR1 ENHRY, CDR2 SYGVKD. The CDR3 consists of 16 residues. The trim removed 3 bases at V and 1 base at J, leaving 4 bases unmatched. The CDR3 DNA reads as TGTGCCATCAGTGATTCCGGGACTAGCGGCACAGATACGCAGTATTTT. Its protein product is CAISDSGTSGTDTQYF.